Listed below are T cell receptor beta chains from one sample, sequenced in a study of blood T cell repertoires in COVID-19. Using immunoSEQ multiplex PCR, the repertoire was profiled, and TCRdb retains in-frame clones only, with some absent. The sample holds roughly 15,000 clones; around 89% are singletons and the top ten take around 8.3%. The sequenced material came from peripheral blood. Receptors were obtained from a human donor in a cohort sampled during active COVID-19. Each CDR3 is given with its conserved first and last residue. D genes are given only for firm matches. Not all rows give a size; the values are once, few, many and, for expanded clones, a class.

v_call	d_call	j_call	clone_size	cdr3_nt	cdr3_aa
TRBV15	TRBD1	TRBJ2-7	-	TGTGCCACCAGCAGAGATTCGGGGACAGGGGGCCACGAGCAGTACTTC	CATSRDSGTGGHEQYF
TRBV28	-	TRBJ1-5	-	TGTGCCAGCAAGACAGTAGTAAATCAGCCCCAGCATTTT	CASKTVVNQPQHF
TRBV30	TRBD2	TRBJ2-2	-	TGTGCCTTACACCTAACAGCGGGACTGAACACCGGGGAGCTGTTTTTT	CALHLTAGLNTGELFF
TRBV7-8	TRBD1	TRBJ1-2	-	TGTGCCAGCAGCTCAGGGGGTCAGAGCTATGGCTACACCTTC	CASSSGGQSYGYTF
TRBV3-1/TRBV3-2	-	TRBJ2-7	-	TGTGCCAGCAGCCAAGTACAGGTTCCTCCTACCTACGAGCAGTACTTC	CASSQVQVPPTYEQYF
TRBV28	-	TRBJ1-5	-	TGTGCCAGCAGTTACGGATCGTTAGGCGCAGGGGATCAGCCCCAGCATTTT	CASSYGSLGAGDQPQHF
TRBV28	TRBD1	TRBJ2-7	few	TGTGCCAGCAACCCTTCGGGACAGGAGCCCTACGAGCAGTACTTC	CASNPSGQEPYEQYF
TRBV3-1/TRBV3-2	-	TRBJ2-2	-	TGTGCCAGCAGCCAAGCAGGGGCAGGCGGGGAGCTGTTTTTT	CASSQAGAGGELFF
TRBV7-2	-	TRBJ1-4	-	TGTGCCAGCAGCTTAGTAAGGGGTCAGGGAACTAATGAAAAACTGTTTTTT	CASSLVRGQGTNEKLFF
TRBV6-5	-	TRBJ2-7	-	TGTGCCAGCTGCAGGGACTCCCACGAGCAGTACTTC	CASCRDSHEQYF
TRBV27	TRBD1	TRBJ1-5	few	TGTGCCAGCAGAGGGACAGGGTTAACCCAGCCCCAGCATTTT	CASRGTGLTQPQHF
TRBV29-1	TRBD2	TRBJ2-5	-	TGCAGCGTTGAAAGGAGAAGGGTCCGGCCTAGCGGGAGGTGCGTGGTAGAGACCCAGTACTTC	CSVERRRVRPSGRCVVETQYF
TRBV12-3/TRBV12-4	TRBD1	TRBJ1-2	-	TGTGCCAGCAGTCTAGGACAGGGTAAAGCCTTC	CASSLGQGKAF
TRBV3-1/TRBV3-2	-	TRBJ2-5	-	TGTGCCAGCAGCCGAGCGGCCAGGGAGACCCAGTACTTC	CASSRAARETQYF
TRBV27	-	TRBJ1-1	-	TGTGCCAGCAGTCTATCCCCCCCGGGGTTGAACACTGAAGCTTTCTTT	CASSLSPPGLNTEAFF
TRBV6-5	TRBD1	TRBJ2-7	-	TGTGCCAGCAGTTACGGCGGGACAGGGGTCTACGAGCAGTACTTC	CASSYGGTGVYEQYF
TRBV27	TRBD2	TRBJ2-1	-	TGTGCCAGCAGTTTGAGAACTAGCGGGAGCGGTGAGCAGTTCTTC	CASSLRTSGSGEQFF
TRBV3-1/TRBV3-2	-	TRBJ1-1	-	TGTGCCAGCAAACGTGAGATTGGGAACACTGAAGCTTTCTTT	CASKREIGNTEAFF